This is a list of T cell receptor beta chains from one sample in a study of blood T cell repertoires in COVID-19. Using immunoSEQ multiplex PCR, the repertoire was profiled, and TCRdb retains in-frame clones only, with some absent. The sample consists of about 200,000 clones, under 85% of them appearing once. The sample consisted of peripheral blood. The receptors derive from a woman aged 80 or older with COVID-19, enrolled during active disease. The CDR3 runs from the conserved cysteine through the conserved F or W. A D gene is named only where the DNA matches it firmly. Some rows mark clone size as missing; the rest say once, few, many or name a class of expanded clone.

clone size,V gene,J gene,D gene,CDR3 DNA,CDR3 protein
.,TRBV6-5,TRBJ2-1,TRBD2,TGTGCCAGCAGTCTCACTAGCGCCTCCTACAATGAGCAGTTCTTC,CASSLTSASYNEQFF
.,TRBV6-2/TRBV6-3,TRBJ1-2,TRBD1,TGTGCCAGCAGCCCCTCTGACAGGGGTGGCTACACCTTC,CASSPSDRGGYTF
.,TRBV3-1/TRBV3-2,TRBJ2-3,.,TGTGCCAGCAGCCAAGGGTTTTCTCTAGGTGCAGATACGCAGTATTTT,CASSQGFSLGADTQYF
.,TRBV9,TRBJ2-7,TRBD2,TGTGCCAGCAGCCCCCTGGCGGCTAGCGGGAGTAACGAGCAGTACTTC,CASSPLAASGSNEQYF
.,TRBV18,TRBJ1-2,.,TGTGCCAGCTCAAGAGTTAGGGGACAACAATGGAGCTACACCTTC,CASSRVRGQQWSYTF
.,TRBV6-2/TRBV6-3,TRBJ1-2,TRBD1,TGTGCCAGCAGTTTGACAGGGTCGGACTATGGCTACACCTTC,CASSLTGSDYGYTF
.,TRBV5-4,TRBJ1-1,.,TGTGCCAGCAGCTTCAGGGTTAAAGATGAAGCTTTCTTT,CASSFRVKDEAFF
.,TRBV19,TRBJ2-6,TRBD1,TGTGCCAGTAGTGCGACAGGGGGCGCAGGGGCCAACGTCCTGACTTTC,CASSATGGAGANVLTF
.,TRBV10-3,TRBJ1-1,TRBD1,TGTGCCATCAGTGCGGACAGGGAAGAAGCTTTCTTT,CAISADREEAFF
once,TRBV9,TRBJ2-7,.,TGTGCCAGCAGCGTAGAGGGGAATAATTACGAGCAGTACTTC,CASSVEGNNYEQYF
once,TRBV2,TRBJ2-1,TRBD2,TGTGCCAGCAGAAAACTAGCGGGAGTAGGATCGACCTACAATGAGCAGTTCTTC,CASRKLAGVGSTYNEQFF
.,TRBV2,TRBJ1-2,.,TGTGCCAGCAGTGAGTTACGGGGGGCGCGGGGCTACACCTTC,CASSELRGARGYTF
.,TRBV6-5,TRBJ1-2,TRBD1,TGTGCCAGCAGACCGGGACAGGCACTATATGGCTACACCTTC,CASRPGQALYGYTF
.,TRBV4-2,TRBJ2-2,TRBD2,TGTGCCAGCAGCCAAGCGCCGGCGGGGGGGCCCGGGGAGCTGTTTTTT,CASSQAPAGGPGELFF
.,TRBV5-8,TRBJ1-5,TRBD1,TGTGCCAGCAGCTTGGAGGGGAACAGGGGGCTCAATCAGCCCCAGCATTTT,CASSLEGNRGLNQPQHF
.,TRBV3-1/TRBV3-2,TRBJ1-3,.,TGTGCCAGCAGCCCGGACTGGACCTCTGGAAACACCATATATTTT,CASSPDWTSGNTIYF
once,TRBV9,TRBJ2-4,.,TGTGCCAGCAGCGCACAGGGTCAGACACCCGGAAGCATTCAGTACTTC,CASSAQGQTPGSIQYF
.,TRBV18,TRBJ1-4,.,TGTGCCAGCTCACCTCTTTCCCCAGGAGGCGCGACTAATGAAAAACTGTTTTTT,CASSPLSPGGATNEKLFF
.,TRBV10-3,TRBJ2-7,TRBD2,TGTGCCATCAGTGACCCCCCTAGCGGGAAGCCCACCTCCTACGAGCAGTACTTC,CAISDPPSGKPTSYEQYF
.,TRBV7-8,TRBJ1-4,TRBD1,TGTGCCAGCAGCTTAGGGGACAGAAATGAAAAACTGTTTTTT,CASSLGDRNEKLFF
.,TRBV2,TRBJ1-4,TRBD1,TGTGCCAGTCGACAGGGGCCTAATGAAAAACTGTTTTTT,CASRQGPNEKLFF